These 16 T cell receptor beta chains were sequenced from one sample in a study of beta chain features in type 1 diabetes. Of the isolated RNA, all was reverse transcribed, and so the sequenced material was expressed TCRB transcripts. Using immunoSEQ multiplex PCR, the repertoire was profiled, and TCRdb retains in-frame clones only, with some absent. The sample includes 130,000 to 150,000 clones, about 10% of them seen just once. Sequenced input: naive CD4+ T cells from blood. These receptors were obtained from a man aged 18 to 35 in good health.

This clone was found a few times. This rearrangement joins TRBV6-6 to TRBJ2-3; D possibly corresponds to TRBD2 (5 bases). Trimming took off 3 bases at V and 5 bases at J, with 6 bases between the two ends. The CDR3 is 12 amino acids. CDR1 is MNHNY and CDR2 is SVGAGI in the germline V gene (reference sequence). CDR3 nucleotides: TGTGCCAGCAGTTATGAGGGAGATACGCAGTATTTT. Its translation is CASSYEGDTQYF.

The V gene is TRBV2, the J gene TRBJ2-7; tentative D call: TRBD2 (6 bases). This CDR3 has 13 residues. Trimming pared 6 bases from V and 7 bases from J, leaving 16 bases between. Germline V gene data show CDR1 as SNHLY and CDR2 as FYNNEI. CDR3 loop: CASRLGTGGEQYF. The CDR3 DNA reads as TGTGCCAGCAGGTTGGGGACCGGAGGGGAGCAGTACTTC.

This clone was recorded many times. The chain employs TRBV7-9 and TRBJ2-3; 7 nucleotides agree with TRBD2. Germline trimming cut 2 bases from V and 2 bases from J; bases unmatched to any gene: 7. The CDR3 sequence is 16 residues long. Germline CDR1 SEHNR, CDR2 FQNEAQ (reference sequence). The CDR3 is CASSLRAGEYTDTQYF. For the CDR3, the DNA is TGTGCCAGCAGCTTAAGGGCGGGGGAATACACAGATACGCAGTATTTT.

The genes are TRBV30 and TRBJ1-6; 7 bases match TRBD1. J gave up 4 bases and V 3 bases, and 9 bases lay outside the gene matches. CDR1 and CDR2 (germline): GTSNPN, SVGIG (reference sequence). The CDR3 totals 16 residues. CDR3 residues: CAWSPTGYTYNSPLHF. DNA of the CDR3: TGTGCCTGGAGCCCGACAGGGTATACGTATAATTCACCCCTCCACTTT.

This clone was counted only a few times. The chain joins TRBV7-9 to TRBJ2-5; no firm D call. The CDR3 is 13 amino acids. Germline CDR1 is SEHNR and CDR2 is FQNEAQ (reference sequence). V lost 3 bases to trimming and J lost 1 base, with 6 bases between them. The CDR3: CASSLYSQETQYF. The CDR3, as DNA: TGTGCCAGCAGCTTGTACAGCCAAGAGACCCAGTACTTC.

This clone was observed a few times. The gene calls are TRBV5-1 and TRBJ1-2; D not resolved. V was clipped by 4 bases and J by 4 bases, with 17 bases between them. Germline lookup yields CDR1 SGHRS and CDR2 YFSETQ. The CDR3 runs 15 residues. The CDR3 loop reads CASSLGGGETYGYTF. CDR3 nucleotide sequence: TGCGCCAGCAGCCTGGGTGGAGGAGAAACCTATGGCTACACCTTC.

This clone came up a few times. This rearrangement joins TRBV5-1 to TRBJ1-1; the D gene is possibly TRBD1 (5 bases). CDR1 is SGHRS, CDR2 YFSETQ, per germline. The V end lost 4 bases, the J end lost 0 bases, and 16 bases lay between the germline ends. The length of the CDR3 is 16 residues. The chain's CDR3 is CASSRTIGGMNTEAFF. DNA for the CDR3: TGCGCCAGCAGCAGGACGATTGGGGGGATGAACACTGAAGCTTTCTTT.

This clone has only a few counts. As DNA, the CDR3 is TGTGCCATCAGGGTAGCGGGGAAGTTGTACAATGAGCAGTTCTTC. Encoded protein: CAIRVAGKLYNEQFF. The gene calls are TRBV10-3 and TRBJ2-1, with 8 bases lining up with TRBD2. The CDR3 has 15 residues. The V gene end was trimmed by 6 bases and the J gene end by 4 bases; junction bases not matched to a gene: 8. The germline V gene has CDR1 ENHRY and CDR2 SYGVKD.

The chain employs TRBV7-6 and TRBJ2-3, with 7 positions matching TRBD1. The junction had 1 base not matched to a gene; V was cut back by 5 bases and J by 2 bases. From germline, CDR1 is SGHVS and CDR2 FNYEAQ. The CDR3 spans 13 residues. CDR3 region: CASSRGPTDTQYF. The CDR3 DNA reads TGTGCCAGCAGCAGGGGGCCCACAGATACGCAGTATTTT.

This clone was counted only a few times. The chain links TRBV18 to TRBJ2-3; 7 nucleotides match TRBD2. Germline CDR1 is KGHSH and CDR2 is LQKENI. The CDR3 extends over 14 amino acids. V was pared by 4 bases and J by 3 bases, with 4 bases of the junction left unmatched. CDR3 region: CASSRAAGTDTQYF. CDR3 coding DNA: TGTGCCAGCTCACGGGCAGCGGGGACAGATACGCAGTATTTT.

This clone was observed a few times. The V and J genes are TRBV30 and TRBJ2-2; 14 bases align to TRBD2. Germline CDR1 GTSNPN, CDR2 SVGIG (reference sequence). The CDR3 loop spans 16 amino acids. V shed 4 bases, J shed 4 bases, and the junction held 5 bases outside the gene matches. In DNA form, the CDR3 reads TGTGCCTGGAAGGGACTAGCGGGGGCCCCCACCGGGGAGCTGTTTTTT. Amino acids: CAWKGLAGAPTGELFF. The whole variable domain, remainder taken from reference TRBV30 and TRBJ2-2, is SQTIHQWPATLVQPVGSPLSLECTVEGTSNPNLYWYRQAAGRGLQLLFYSVGIGQISSEVPQNLSASRPQDRQFILSSKKLLLSDSGFYLCAWKGLAGAPTGELFFGEGSRLTVL.

This clone was recorded many times. CDR3 bases: TGCAGCGGGACTAGCGGGTCCTACGAGCAGTACTTC. It codes for CSGTSGSYEQYF. The J gene is TRBJ2-7, the V gene TRBV29-1, with 11 bases matching TRBD2. Germline CDR1 is SQVTM and CDR2 is ANQGSEA. The CDR3 is 12 amino acids. Unmatched junction bases numbered 0, after V lost 7 bases and J lost 1 base.

This chain connects TRBV4-2 to TRBJ2-1, with 8 bases aligning to TRBD2. CDR1 is LGHNA, CDR2 YNFKEQ, per germline. This CDR3 is 14 amino acids long. Unmatched junction bases numbered 10, after V lost 0 bases and J lost 15 bases. The DNA for the CDR3 is TGTGCCAGCAGCCAAGATAATGCCGGGGGGGATGCGTTCTTC. Protein: CASSQDNAGGDAFF.

This clone was seen many times. The chain joins TRBV5-4 to TRBJ2-1, with 10 positions matching TRBD2. Germline CDR1 reads SGHNT; CDR2 reads YYREEE (reference sequence). The CDR3 contains 16 residues. Trimming cost V 4 bases and J 1 base; bases outside gene matches: 5. CDR3 protein: CASSTKAGGSYNEQFF. CDR3 nucleotides: TGTGCCAGCAGCACCAAAGCGGGGGGGTCCTACAATGAGCAGTTCTTC. Filled out from reference TRBV5-4 and TRBJ2-1, the complete variable domain reads ETGVTQSPTHLIKTRGQQVTLRCSSQSGHNTVSWYQQALGQGPQFIFQYYREEENGRGNFPPRFSGLQFPNYSSELNVNALELDDSALYLCASSTKAGGSYNEQFFGPGTRLTVL.

Details on this clone: Additional DNA sequences in this sample encode the identical CDR3. The chain carries TRBV7-9 and TRBJ2-5, with 11 bases aligning to TRBD2. The CDR3 has 16 amino acids. V shed 3 bases, J shed 1 base, and the junction held 4 bases outside the gene matches. From germline, CDR1 is SEHNR and CDR2 FQNEAQ (reference sequence). This chain's CDR3 is CASSFGLAGGQETQYF. For the CDR3, the DNA is TGTGCCAGCAGCTTTGGGCTAGCGGGGGGCCAAGAGACCCAGTACTTC.

A few counts support this clone. V gene TRBV10-3 combines with J gene TRBJ1-5, with TRBD1 as a possible D gene (5 bases). Germline V gene data show CDR1 as ENHRY and CDR2 as SYGVKD. This CDR3 has 14 amino acids. Trimming took off 8 bases at V and 6 bases at J, with 17 bases between the two ends. The CDR3: CAIGRGESVQPQHF. Here the CDR3 DNA reads TGTGCCATCGGGCGGGGGGAAAGCGTTCAGCCCCAGCATTTT.